This T cell receptor (beta chain) was retrieved from a study of cytotoxic CD8 clonotypes in ibrutinib-treated CLL (dated by TCRdb to the early 2020s). Looking at the study overall: The cohort was composed of 11 relapsed/refractory and fewer than 16 treatment-naive patients; IGHV unmutated status was identified in some 17 patients. Partial responses were observed in around 25 patients and complete responses in 2; after a median follow-up of around 68 months, remission was maintained in approximately 14 patients and progression was observed in about twelve. Response samples were taken after a median of 12 months on treatment, ranging from about 6 to 36 months. Samples averaged 255,043 productive templates and some 96,000 productive rearrangements. Of the roughly 86 participants in the trial, about two dozen had longitudinal samples available. Cryopreserved peripheral blood mononuclear cells were obtained prior to treatment, at the time of response, and at either disease progression or sustained remission. Every remission and progressive disease sample was obtained while ibrutinib was still being received by the patients. What the study reported, not specific to this receptor: At baseline, clonality was higher than in age-matched healthy donors and showed a strong correlation with circulating CD8+ T-cell counts. An increase in clonality was observed at ibrutinib response, with clonality remaining stable during sustained remission and falling back toward baseline at progression. Public clonotypes were rare and either shrank or stayed stable during treatment, and the rise in clonality at ibrutinib response reflected expansion of private clonotypes. Lymph node repertoires were not examined, and the timing of sampling was not matched between patients in sustained remission and those whose disease progressed.

On a MiSeq, deep resolution sequencing aimed for a depth between 1 in 1 million and 1 in 200,000 T cells, with each clonotype covered around 10x on average. The immunoSEQ hsTCRB Kit was used to generate TCR beta libraries. The authors' pipeline ran thus. ImmunoSEQ Data Assistant and ImmunoSEQ Analyzer were used for data analysis, and V, D and J genes were assigned according to IMGT definitions. Clonality was computed as one minus normalized Shannon entropy of productive rearrangement frequencies, ranging from 0 to 1. Only overrepresented clonotypes making up at least 0.05% of each patient's repertoire were included in the public clonotype analysis. Repertoires from around 13 age-matched healthy donors in immuneACCESS were used as clonality controls. TCRdb retrieved this table from immuneACCESS and kept in-frame rearrangements only. Not all clones are present; in checked studies, unresolved V genes account for under half, and no reason is known for the remainder. The V and J calls and clone size were taken over from that table, and D and trimming were inferred from the DNA. The sample records about 300,000 clones, roughly four fifths of which are singletons. Of the sample, 5.6% is held by the ten largest clones.

Note on this clone: Its cognate antigen has yet to be identified. Per-base quality was not reported, and no clone a single base away is much larger than it.

Per the publication, the time point label means: progressive disease on ibrutinib. For TCR beta library preparation, 1.5 to 2.5 micrograms of genomic DNA was extracted from cryopreserved PBMCs. Longitudinal blood samples from CLL patients on ibrutinib monotherapy were analyzed using high-throughput TCR beta sequencing. The patients took part in an open-label, single-center phase 2 trial of ibrutinib monotherapy. The CDR3 measures 13 amino acids from cysteine to phenylalanine. The sequence is cut down to CDR3 DNA, 39 bases in frame from base 1. The V end loses 3 bases and the J end loses 3 bases, and a stretch of 9 bases separates them. The CDR1 and CDR2 encoded by the germline V gene are MNHNS and SASEGT.

The sequencing used PBMCs, collected at disease progression, from a patient treated with ibrutinib. The chain is made from TRBV6-1 and TRBJ2-7; no D gene is confidently identified. This TCR came from a human donor with chronic lymphocytic leukemia. The nucleotide sequence is TGTGCCAGCAGTGACAACACTGACTACGAGCAGTACTTC. Its protein is CASSDNTDYEQYF.